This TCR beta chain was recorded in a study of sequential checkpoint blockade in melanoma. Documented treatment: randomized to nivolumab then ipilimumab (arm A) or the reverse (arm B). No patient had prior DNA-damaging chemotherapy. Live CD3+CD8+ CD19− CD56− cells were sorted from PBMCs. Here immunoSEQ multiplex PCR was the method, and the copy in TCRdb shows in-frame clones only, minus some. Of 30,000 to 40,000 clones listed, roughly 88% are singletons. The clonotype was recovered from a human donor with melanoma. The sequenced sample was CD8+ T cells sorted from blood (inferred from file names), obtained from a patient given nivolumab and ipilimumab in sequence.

The CDR3 region is CATYWTGGEQYF. DNA of the CDR3: TGTGCCACCTACTGGACAGGGGGCGAGCAGTACTTC. V is TRBV6-1 and J is TRBJ2-7, with 10 bases identical to TRBD1. Germline V gives CDR1 MNHNS, CDR2 SASEGT. This CDR3 spans 12 amino acids. V lost 10 bases and J lost 6; bases outside the gene matches: 6.